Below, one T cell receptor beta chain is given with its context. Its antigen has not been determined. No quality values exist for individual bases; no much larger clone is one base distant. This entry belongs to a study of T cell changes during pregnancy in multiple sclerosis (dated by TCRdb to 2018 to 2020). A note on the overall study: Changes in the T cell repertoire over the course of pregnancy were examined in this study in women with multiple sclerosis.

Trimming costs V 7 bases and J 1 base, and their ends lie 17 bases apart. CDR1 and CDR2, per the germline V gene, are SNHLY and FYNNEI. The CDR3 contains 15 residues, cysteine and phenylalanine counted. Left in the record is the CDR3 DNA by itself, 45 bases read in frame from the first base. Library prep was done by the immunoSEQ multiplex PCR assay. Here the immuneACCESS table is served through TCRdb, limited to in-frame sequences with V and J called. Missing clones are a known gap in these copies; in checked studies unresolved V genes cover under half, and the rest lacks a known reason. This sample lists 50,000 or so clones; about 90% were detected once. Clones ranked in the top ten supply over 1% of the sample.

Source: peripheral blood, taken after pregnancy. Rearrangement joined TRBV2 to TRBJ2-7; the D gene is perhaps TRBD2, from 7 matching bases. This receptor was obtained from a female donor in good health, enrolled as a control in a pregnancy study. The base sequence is TGTGCCAGCACGGGGGGCGGGAGAAAATCCTACGAGCAGTACTTC. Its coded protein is CASTGGGRKSYEQYF. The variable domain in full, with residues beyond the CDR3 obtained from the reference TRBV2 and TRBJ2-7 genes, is EPEVTQTPSHQVTQMGQEVILRCVPISNHLYFYWYRQILGQKVEFLVSFYNNEISEKSEIFDDQFSVERPDGSNFTLKIRSTKLEDSAMYFCASTGGGRKSYEQYFGPGTRLTVT.